This TCR beta chain stems from a study of T cell responses to AZD1222 COVID-19 vaccine. Study findings and constraints: Donors, mostly white British, included more females; clonal diversity was possibly underestimated.

V lost 2 bases, J lost 0 bases, and 17 bases lay in between. There are 18 residues in the CDR3. Germline V gene sequence: CDR1 MNHEY, CDR2 SVGEGT. In the case of this clone: The antigen is unknown.

Some clones are missing from TCRdb's copy, which holds only in-frame ones; the method was immunoSEQ multiplex PCR. The repertoire holds under 200,000 clones, with approximately 92% as singletons. The receptor's source is an adult in good health. The chain carries TRBV6-2 or TRBV6-3 and TRBJ1-5; the D is unclear. The sample was peripheral blood, taken on day 0 of AZD1222 vaccination. The chain's CDR3 is CASSYRTYLLYSNQPQHF. Written as DNA, the CDR3 is TGTGCCAGCAGTTACAGGACCTACCTCTTATATAGCAATCAGCCCCAGCATTTT.